A single T cell receptor (beta chain) is shown here with its context. CDR3 length: 16 residues. V lost 5 bases to trimming and J lost 3 bases, with 17 bases between them. Germline CDR1 reads SGHTA; CDR2 reads FQGNSA. Generated by immunoSEQ multiplex PCR, the TCRdb table keeps only in-frame clones and is missing some. Among about 180,000 clones listed, about nine tenths were seen once. This entry is derived from a study of T cell responses to AZD1222 COVID-19 vaccine. This sequence joins TRBV7-2 and TRBJ2-4; tentatively, D is TRBD2 (6 bases). This specimen consisted of peripheral blood, obtained 28 days after the second dose of the MenACWY control vaccine. The sequence came from an adult who received the MenACWY meningococcal vaccine as a control. CDR3: CASSPTPADYKNIQYF. The CDR3 DNA reads as TGTGCCAGCAGCCCTACCCCGGCGGACTACAAAAACATTCAGTACTTC. The full variable domain, its missing parts supplied by reference TRBV7-2 and TRBJ2-4, is GAGVSQSPSNKVTEKGKDVELRCDPISGHTALYWYRQSLGQGLEFLIYFQGNSAPDKSGLPSDRFSAERTGGSVSTLTIQRTQQEDSAVYLCASSPTPADYKNIQYFGAGTRLSVL.